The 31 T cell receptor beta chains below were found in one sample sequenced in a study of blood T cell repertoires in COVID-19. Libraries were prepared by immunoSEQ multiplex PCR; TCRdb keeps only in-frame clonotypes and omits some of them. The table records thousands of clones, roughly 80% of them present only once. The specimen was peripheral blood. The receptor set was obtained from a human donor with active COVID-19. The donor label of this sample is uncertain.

CDR3 nucleotide sequence: TGTGCCAGCAGTTTAGACAGAGATATAGGCTACACCTTC. It encodes CASSLDRDIGYTF. The genes are TRBV6-6 and TRBJ1-2; the D gene is possibly TRBD1 (5 bases). The CDR3 has 13 residues. Trimming shortened V by 4 bases and J by 8 bases, and 14 bases separated the two germline ends. Germline V lookup: CDR1 MNHNY, CDR2 SVGAGI (reference sequence).

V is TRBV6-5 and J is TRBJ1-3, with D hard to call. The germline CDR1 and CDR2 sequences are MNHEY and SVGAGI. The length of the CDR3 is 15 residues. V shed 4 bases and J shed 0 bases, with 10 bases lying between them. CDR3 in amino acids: CASSLTLDSGNTIYF. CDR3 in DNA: TGTGCCAGCAGTTTGACACTAGACTCTGGAAACACCATATATTTT.

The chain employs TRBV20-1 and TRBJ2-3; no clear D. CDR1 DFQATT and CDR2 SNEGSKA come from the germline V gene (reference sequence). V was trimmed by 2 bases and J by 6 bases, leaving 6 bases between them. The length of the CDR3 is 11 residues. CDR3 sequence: CSARIGDTQYF. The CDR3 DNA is TGCAGTGCTAGAATCGGGGATACGCAGTATTTT.

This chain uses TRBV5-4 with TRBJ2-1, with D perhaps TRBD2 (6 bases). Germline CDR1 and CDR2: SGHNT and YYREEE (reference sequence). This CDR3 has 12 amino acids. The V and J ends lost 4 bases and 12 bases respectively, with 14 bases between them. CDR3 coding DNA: TGTGCCAGCAGCCCAGGGAGGACCTCGCAGTTCTTC. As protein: CASSPGRTSQFF.

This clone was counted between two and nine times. CDR3 coding DNA: TGTGCCATCGCCGGGTCCAGTGACTATGGCTACACCTTC. Translated: CAIAGSSDYGYTF. The chain uses TRBV28 and TRBJ1-2, with D unresolved. The V end lost 10 bases, the J end lost 3 bases, and 15 bases lay between the germline ends. There are 13 residues in the CDR3. From germline, CDR1 is MDHEN and CDR2 SYDVKM.

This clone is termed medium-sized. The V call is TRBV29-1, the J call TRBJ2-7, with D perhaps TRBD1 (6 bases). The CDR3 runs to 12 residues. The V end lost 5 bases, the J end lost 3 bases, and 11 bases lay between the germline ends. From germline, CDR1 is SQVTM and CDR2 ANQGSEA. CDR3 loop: CSVWAGDYEQYF. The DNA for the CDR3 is TGCAGCGTTTGGGCAGGGGACTACGAGCAGTACTTC.

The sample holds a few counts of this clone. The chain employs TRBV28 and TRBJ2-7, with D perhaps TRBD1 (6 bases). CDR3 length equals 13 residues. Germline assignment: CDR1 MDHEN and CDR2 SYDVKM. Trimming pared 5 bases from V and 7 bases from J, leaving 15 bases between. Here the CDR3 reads CASSLYRASEQYF. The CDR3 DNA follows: TGTGCCAGCAGTCTATACAGGGCATCGGAGCAGTACTTC.

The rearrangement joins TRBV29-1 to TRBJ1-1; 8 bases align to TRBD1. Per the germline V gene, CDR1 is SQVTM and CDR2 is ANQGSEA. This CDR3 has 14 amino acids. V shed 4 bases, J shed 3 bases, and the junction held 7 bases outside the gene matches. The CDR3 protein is CSVVWTGIYTEAFF. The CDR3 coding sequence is TGCAGCGTTGTCTGGACAGGGATCTACACTGAAGCTTTCTTT.

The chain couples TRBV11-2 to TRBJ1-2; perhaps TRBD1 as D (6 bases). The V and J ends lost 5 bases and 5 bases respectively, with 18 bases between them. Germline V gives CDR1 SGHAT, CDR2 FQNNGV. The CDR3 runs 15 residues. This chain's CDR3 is CASSPNRAIPYGYTF. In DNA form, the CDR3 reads TGTGCCAGCAGCCCCAACAGGGCGATCCCATATGGCTACACCTTC.

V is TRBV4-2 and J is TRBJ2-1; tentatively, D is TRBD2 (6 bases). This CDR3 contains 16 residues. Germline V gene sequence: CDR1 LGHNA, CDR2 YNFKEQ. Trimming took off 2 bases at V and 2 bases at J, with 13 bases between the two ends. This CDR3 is CASSQSGAEAYNEQFF. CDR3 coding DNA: TGTGCCAGCAGCCAATCGGGAGCGGAGGCCTACAATGAGCAGTTCTTC.

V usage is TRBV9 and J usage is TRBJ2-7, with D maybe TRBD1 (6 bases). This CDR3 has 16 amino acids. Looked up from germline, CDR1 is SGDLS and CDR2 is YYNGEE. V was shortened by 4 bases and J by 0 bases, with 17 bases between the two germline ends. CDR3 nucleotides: TGTGCCAGCAGCCCTACAGGGTCCCTGGGCTCCTACGAGCAGTACTTC. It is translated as CASSPTGSLGSYEQYF.

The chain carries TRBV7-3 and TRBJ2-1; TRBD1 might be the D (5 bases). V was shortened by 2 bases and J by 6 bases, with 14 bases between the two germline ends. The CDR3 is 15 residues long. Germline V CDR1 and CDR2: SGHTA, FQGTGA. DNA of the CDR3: TGTGCCAGCAGCTTAGGTTCTCCCCAGGGCAATGAGCAGTTCTTC. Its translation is CASSLGSPQGNEQFF.

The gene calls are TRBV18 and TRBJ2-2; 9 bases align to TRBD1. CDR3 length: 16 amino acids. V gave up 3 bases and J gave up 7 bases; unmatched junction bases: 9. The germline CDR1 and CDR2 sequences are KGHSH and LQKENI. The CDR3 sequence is CASSPLDRGIDGELFF. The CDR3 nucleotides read TGTGCCAGCTCACCTCTGGACAGGGGTATCGACGGGGAGCTGTTTTTT.

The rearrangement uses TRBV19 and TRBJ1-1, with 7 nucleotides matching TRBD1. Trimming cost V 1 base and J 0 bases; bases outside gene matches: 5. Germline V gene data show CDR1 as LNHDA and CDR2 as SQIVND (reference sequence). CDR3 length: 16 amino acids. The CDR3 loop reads CASSIVSTGMNTEAFF. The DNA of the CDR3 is TGTGCCAGTAGTATAGTTTCGACAGGGATGAACACTGAAGCTTTCTTT.

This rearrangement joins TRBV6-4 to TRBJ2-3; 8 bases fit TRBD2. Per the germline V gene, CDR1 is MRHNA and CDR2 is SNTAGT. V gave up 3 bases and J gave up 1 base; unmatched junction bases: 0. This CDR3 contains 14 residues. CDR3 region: CASSEAGGTDTQYF. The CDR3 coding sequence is TGTGCCAGCAGTGAAGCGGGAGGCACAGATACGCAGTATTTT.

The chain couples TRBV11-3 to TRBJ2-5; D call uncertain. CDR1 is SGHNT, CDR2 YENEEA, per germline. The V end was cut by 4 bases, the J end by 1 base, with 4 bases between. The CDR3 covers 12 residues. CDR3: CASSSVQETQYF. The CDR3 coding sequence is TGTGCCAGCAGCTCTGTCCAAGAGACCCAGTACTTC.

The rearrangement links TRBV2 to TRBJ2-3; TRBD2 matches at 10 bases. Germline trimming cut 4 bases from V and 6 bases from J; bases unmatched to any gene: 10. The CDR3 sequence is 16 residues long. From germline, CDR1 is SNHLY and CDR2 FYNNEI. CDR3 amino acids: CASSGGSGRVGDTQYF. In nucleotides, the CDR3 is TGTGCCAGCAGTGGCGGAAGCGGGAGGGTAGGGGATACGCAGTATTTT. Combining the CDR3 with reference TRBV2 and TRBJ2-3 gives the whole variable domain EPEVTQTPSHQVTQMGQEVILRCVPISNHLYFYWYRQILGQKVEFLVSFYNNEISEKSEIFDDQFSVERPDGSNFTLKIRSTKLEDSAMYFCASSGGSGRVGDTQYFGPGTRLTVL.

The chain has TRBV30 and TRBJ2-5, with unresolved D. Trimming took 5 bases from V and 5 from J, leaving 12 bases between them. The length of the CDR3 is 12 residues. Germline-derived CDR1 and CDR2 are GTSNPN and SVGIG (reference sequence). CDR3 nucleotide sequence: TGTGCCTGGCGTCGAGGTTGGGAGACCCAGTACTTC. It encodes CAWRRGWETQYF.

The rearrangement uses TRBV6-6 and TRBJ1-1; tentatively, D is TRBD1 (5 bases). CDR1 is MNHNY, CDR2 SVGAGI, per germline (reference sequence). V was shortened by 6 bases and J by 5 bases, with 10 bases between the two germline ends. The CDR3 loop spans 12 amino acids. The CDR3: CASSPAGTEAFF. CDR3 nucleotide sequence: TGTGCCAGCAGCCCCGCAGGGACTGAAGCTTTCTTT.

CDR3 residues: CASANRDRRQYF. The CDR3 bases are TGTGCCAGCGCGAACCGGGACAGGAGGCAGTACTTC. The chain uses TRBV28 and TRBJ2-7, with TRBD1 matching over 8 bases. The J segment lost 9 bases and the V segment lost 8 bases, leaving 9 bases of the junction unmatched. The germline V gene encodes CDR1 MDHEN and CDR2 SYDVKM. The CDR3 has 12 residues.

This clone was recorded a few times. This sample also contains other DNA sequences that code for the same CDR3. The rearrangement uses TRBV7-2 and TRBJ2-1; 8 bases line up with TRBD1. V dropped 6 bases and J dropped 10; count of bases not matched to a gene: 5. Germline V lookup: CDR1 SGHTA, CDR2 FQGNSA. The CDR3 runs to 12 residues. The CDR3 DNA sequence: TGTGCCAGCAGTCCAGGGGGCTACGAGCAGTTCTTC. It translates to CASSPGGYEQFF.

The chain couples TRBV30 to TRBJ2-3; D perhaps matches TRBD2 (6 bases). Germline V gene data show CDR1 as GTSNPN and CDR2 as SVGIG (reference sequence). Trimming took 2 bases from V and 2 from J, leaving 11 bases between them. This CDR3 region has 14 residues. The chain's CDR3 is CAWSRGSDTDTQYF. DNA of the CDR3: TGTGCCTGGAGTCGGGGGTCGGACACAGATACGCAGTATTTT.

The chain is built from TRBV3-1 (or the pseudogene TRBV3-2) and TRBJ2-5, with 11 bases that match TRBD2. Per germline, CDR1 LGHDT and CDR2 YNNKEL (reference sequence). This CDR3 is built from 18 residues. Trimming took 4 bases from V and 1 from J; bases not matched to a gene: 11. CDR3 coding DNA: TGTGCCAGCAGCCCCCGCGTAGCGGGAGGGGGGGGCCAAGAGACCCAGTACTTC. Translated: CASSPRVAGGGGQETQYF.

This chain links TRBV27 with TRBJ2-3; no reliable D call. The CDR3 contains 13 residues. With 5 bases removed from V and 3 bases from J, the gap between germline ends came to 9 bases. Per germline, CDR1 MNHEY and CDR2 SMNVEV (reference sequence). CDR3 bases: TGTGCCAGCAGTCCCTATTCAACAGATACGCAGTATTTT. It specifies CASSPYSTDTQYF.

Written as DNA, the CDR3 is TGTGCCAGCAGCCCAAATTCCCAGATCCGTGGCTACACCTTC. As protein: CASSPNSQIRGYTF. The chain uses TRBV7-3 and TRBJ1-2; D call uncertain. The CDR3 totals 14 residues. Deletions cut 5 bases from V and 7 bases from J, with 17 bases between. CDR1 is SGHTA and CDR2 is FQGTGA in the germline V gene.

The CDR3 DNA follows: TGTGCCAGCATTCCTTTAGCGGGACCGGGGGATACGCAGTATTTT. It codes for CASIPLAGPGDTQYF. The genes are TRBV6-6 and TRBJ2-3; 8 nucleotides agree with TRBD2. V lost 7 bases, J lost 6 bases, and 12 bases stayed unmatched. CDR1 is MNHNY and CDR2 is SVGAGI in the germline V gene (reference sequence). CDR3 size: 15 residues.

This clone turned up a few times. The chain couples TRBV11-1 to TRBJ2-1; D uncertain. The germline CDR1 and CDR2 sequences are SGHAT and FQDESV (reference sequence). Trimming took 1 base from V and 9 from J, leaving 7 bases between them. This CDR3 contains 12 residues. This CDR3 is CASSLGAPEQFF. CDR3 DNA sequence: TGTGCCAGCAGCTTAGGAGCGCCTGAGCAGTTCTTC.

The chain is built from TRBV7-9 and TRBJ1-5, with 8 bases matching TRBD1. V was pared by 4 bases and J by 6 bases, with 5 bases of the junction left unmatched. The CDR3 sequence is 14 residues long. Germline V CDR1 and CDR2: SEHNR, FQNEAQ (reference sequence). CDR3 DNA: TGTGCCAGCAGCTCGACAGGGGTTCTTCAGCCCCAGCATTTT. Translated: CASSSTGVLQPQHF.

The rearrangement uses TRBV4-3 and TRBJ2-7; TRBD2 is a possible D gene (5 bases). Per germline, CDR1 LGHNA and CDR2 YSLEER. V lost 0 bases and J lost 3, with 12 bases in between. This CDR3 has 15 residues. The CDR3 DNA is TGCGCCAGCAGCCAAGATTCTATAGGGAGCTACGAGCAGTACTTC. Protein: CASSQDSIGSYEQYF.

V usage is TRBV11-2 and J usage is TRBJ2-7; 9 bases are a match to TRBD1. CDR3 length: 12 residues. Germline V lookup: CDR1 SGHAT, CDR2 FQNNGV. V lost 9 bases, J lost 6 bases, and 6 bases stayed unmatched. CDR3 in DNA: TGTGCCAGTACCGGGACAGGGTCCGAGCAGTACTTC. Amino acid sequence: CASTGTGSEQYF. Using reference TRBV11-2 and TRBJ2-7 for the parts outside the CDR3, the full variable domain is EAGVAQSPRYKIIEKRQSVAFWCNPISGHATLYWYQQILGQGPKLLIQFQNNGVVDDSQLPKDRFSAERLKGVDSTLKIQPAKLEDSAVYLCASTGTGSEQYFGPGTRLTVT.

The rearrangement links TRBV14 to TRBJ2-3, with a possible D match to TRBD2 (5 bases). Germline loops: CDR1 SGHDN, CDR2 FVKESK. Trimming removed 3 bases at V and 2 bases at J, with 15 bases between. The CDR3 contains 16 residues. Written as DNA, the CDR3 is TGTGCCAGCAGCCAGTCTAGCCTTACGTACACAGATACGCAGTATTTT. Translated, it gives CASSQSSLTYTDTQYF. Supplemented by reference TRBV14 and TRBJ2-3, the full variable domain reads EAGVTQFPSHSVIEKGQTVTLRCDPISGHDNLYWYRRVMGKEIKFLLHFVKESKQDESGMPNNRFLAERTGGTYSTLKVQPAELEDSGVYFCASSQSSLTYTDTQYFGPGTRLTVL.